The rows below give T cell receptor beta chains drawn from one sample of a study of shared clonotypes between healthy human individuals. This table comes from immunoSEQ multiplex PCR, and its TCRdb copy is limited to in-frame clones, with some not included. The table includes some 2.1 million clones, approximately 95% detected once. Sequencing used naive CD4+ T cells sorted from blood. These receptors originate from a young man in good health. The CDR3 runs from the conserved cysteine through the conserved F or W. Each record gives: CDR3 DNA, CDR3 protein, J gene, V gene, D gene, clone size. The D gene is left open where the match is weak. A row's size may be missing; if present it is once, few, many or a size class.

CDR3 DNA: TGTGCCATCAGTGAGCTAGCGGGGAAAGATACGCAGTATTTT
CDR3 protein: CAISELAGKDTQYF
J gene: TRBJ2-3
V gene: TRBV10-3
D gene: TRBD2
clone size: NA

CDR3 DNA: TGTGCCAGCAGGGGTTGGATGAGAAACACCGGGGAGCTGTTTTTT
CDR3 protein: CASRGWMRNTGELFF
J gene: TRBJ2-2
V gene: TRBV11-2
D gene: NA
clone size: NA

CDR3 DNA: TGCGCCAGCAGCCAAGGGGTAAAGAGGGGTTACGAGCAGTACTTC
CDR3 protein: CASSQGVKRGYEQYF
J gene: TRBJ2-7
V gene: TRBV4-1
D gene: NA
clone size: NA

CDR3 DNA: TGTGCCATTCGGTCTAACTTGAGCTCCTATAATTCACCCCTCCACTTT
CDR3 protein: CAIRSNLSSYNSPLHF
J gene: TRBJ1-6
V gene: TRBV10-3
D gene: NA
clone size: NA

CDR3 DNA: TGTGCCAGCAGCCCGACGTACAATGAGCAGTTCTTC
CDR3 protein: CASSPTYNEQFF
J gene: TRBJ2-1
V gene: TRBV11-2
D gene: NA
clone size: NA

CDR3 DNA: TGTGCCAGTAGTGGACAAAGGGAAGAGACCCAGTACTTC
CDR3 protein: CASSGQREETQYF
J gene: TRBJ2-5
V gene: TRBV19
D gene: NA
clone size: NA

CDR3 DNA: TGTGCCTGGAGTGTACGACTAGCGGGAGACACAGATACGCAGTATTTT
CDR3 protein: CAWSVRLAGDTDTQYF
J gene: TRBJ2-3
V gene: TRBV30
D gene: TRBD2
clone size: NA

CDR3 DNA: TGTGCCAGCAGCCGACCCGGACTAGCGGGCAATGAGCAGTTCTTC
CDR3 protein: CASSRPGLAGNEQFF
J gene: TRBJ2-1
V gene: TRBV5-4
D gene: TRBD2
clone size: NA

CDR3 DNA: TGTGCCAGCAGTGGGCAGAGTAGCAATCAGCCCCAGCATTTT
CDR3 protein: CASSGQSSNQPQHF
J gene: TRBJ1-5
V gene: TRBV2
D gene: NA
clone size: NA

CDR3 DNA: TGTGCCAGCAGCTTGTTTCCCACCGGGGAGCTGTTTTTT
CDR3 protein: CASSLFPTGELFF
J gene: TRBJ2-2
V gene: TRBV5-6
D gene: NA
clone size: NA

CDR3 DNA: TGTGCCATCAGTGACTCCCAGAATGAAAAACTGTTTTTT
CDR3 protein: CAISDSQNEKLFF
J gene: TRBJ1-4
V gene: TRBV10-3
D gene: NA
clone size: NA

CDR3 DNA: TGTGCCAGCAGTTACGGCGCAGGGAGTCTCGGCTACACCTTC
CDR3 protein: CASSYGAGSLGYTF
J gene: TRBJ1-2
V gene: TRBV6-5
D gene: NA
clone size: NA

CDR3 DNA: TGCGCCAGCAGCCAAGATTATATTGCGGGAGGCTCCTACGAGCAGTACTTC
CDR3 protein: CASSQDYIAGGSYEQYF
J gene: TRBJ2-7
V gene: TRBV4-3
D gene: TRBD2
clone size: NA

CDR3 DNA: TGTGCCAGCAGTTATGGACAGCTGATGATGAACACTGAAGCTTTCTTT
CDR3 protein: CASSYGQLMMNTEAFF
J gene: TRBJ1-1
V gene: TRBV6-6
D gene: NA
clone size: NA

CDR3 DNA: TGTGCCAGCAGCCCGGGGACAGGGCAGAGCTACGAGCAGTACTTC
CDR3 protein: CASSPGTGQSYEQYF
J gene: TRBJ2-7
V gene: TRBV14
D gene: TRBD1
clone size: NA

CDR3 DNA: TGTGCCAGCAGCGACAGGGGCCCCGAGCAGTACTTC
CDR3 protein: CASSDRGPEQYF
J gene: TRBJ2-7
V gene: TRBV6-1
D gene: TRBD1
clone size: once

CDR3 DNA: TGTGCCAGCAGCGTAGGCCTAGCGGTACTAACTAGCACAGATACGCAGTATTTT
CDR3 protein: CASSVGLAVLTSTDTQYF
J gene: TRBJ2-3
V gene: TRBV9
D gene: TRBD2
clone size: few

CDR3 DNA: TGTGCCAGCAGCCAAGAGCTAGCGGGAGAAGGGACAGATACGCAGTATTTT
CDR3 protein: CASSQELAGEGTDTQYF
J gene: TRBJ2-3
V gene: TRBV4-2
D gene: TRBD2
clone size: few

CDR3 DNA: TGCGCCAGCAGCCCCGCCGGGACAGGGAACACAGATACGCAGTATTTT
CDR3 protein: CASSPAGTGNTDTQYF
J gene: TRBJ2-3
V gene: TRBV5-1
D gene: TRBD1
clone size: NA

CDR3 DNA: TGTGCCAGCAGTTTTTTAGGGGGGGGTCAGCCCCAGCATTTT
CDR3 protein: CASSFLGGGQPQHF
J gene: TRBJ1-5
V gene: TRBV28
D gene: NA
clone size: NA

CDR3 DNA: TGTGCCTGGAGTGTAAGGGGTAATGCAGATACGCAGTATTTT
CDR3 protein: CAWSVRGNADTQYF
J gene: TRBJ2-3
V gene: TRBV30
D gene: NA
clone size: NA

CDR3 DNA: TGCAGTGCACGACAGGGGCGGTCGGCTTTCTTT
CDR3 protein: CSARQGRSAFF
J gene: TRBJ1-1
V gene: TRBV20-1
D gene: TRBD1
clone size: NA

CDR3 DNA: TGTGCCAGTAGGTTTGAGGTTATCGTTAACACTGAAGCTTTCTTT
CDR3 protein: CASRFEVIVNTEAFF
J gene: TRBJ1-1
V gene: TRBV2
D gene: NA
clone size: NA

CDR3 DNA: TGTGCCAGCAGTTTATTCGGGACAGGACTTTACGAGCAGTACTTC
CDR3 protein: CASSLFGTGLYEQYF
J gene: TRBJ2-7
V gene: TRBV28
D gene: TRBD1
clone size: NA

CDR3 DNA: TGCAGTGCTATGGGACAGGCCGACTTCTTC
CDR3 protein: CSAMGQADFF
J gene: TRBJ2-1
V gene: TRBV20-1
D gene: TRBD1
clone size: NA

CDR3 DNA: TGTGCCACCCGTCCGACAGGGAGTACGTACGAGCAGTACTTC
CDR3 protein: CATRPTGSTYEQYF
J gene: TRBJ2-7
V gene: TRBV10-3
D gene: TRBD1
clone size: NA

CDR3 DNA: TGTGCCAGCAGCCAGACTAGCGGGCAAAACAATGAGCAGTTCTTC
CDR3 protein: CASSQTSGQNNEQFF
J gene: TRBJ2-1
V gene: TRBV11-3
D gene: TRBD2
clone size: NA

CDR3 DNA: TGTGCCAGCAATGGTCAGGGCAGGTGGGGCAATCAGCCCCAGCATTTT
CDR3 protein: CASNGQGRWGNQPQHF
J gene: TRBJ1-5
V gene: TRBV2
D gene: NA
clone size: NA

CDR3 DNA: TGCGCCAGCAGTACTATGACAGGCGGTAGCACTGAAGCTTTCTTT
CDR3 protein: CASSTMTGGSTEAFF
J gene: TRBJ1-1
V gene: TRBV5-1
D gene: NA
clone size: NA

CDR3 DNA: TGTGCCAGCAGAGCGCCGTTGGGACAGGGCATTACAAGGAACACTGAAGCTTTCTTT
CDR3 protein: CASRAPLGQGITRNTEAFF
J gene: TRBJ1-1
V gene: TRBV11-2
D gene: TRBD1
clone size: NA

CDR3 DNA: TGTGCCAGCAGCCCCCGTGGGCATGAGCAGTTCTTC
CDR3 protein: CASSPRGHEQFF
J gene: TRBJ2-1
V gene: TRBV9
D gene: NA
clone size: NA

CDR3 DNA: TGCAGCGTTGAAGAACTCCCGGGACTAGCATTCAATGAGCAGTTCTTC
CDR3 protein: CSVEELPGLAFNEQFF
J gene: TRBJ2-1
V gene: TRBV29-1
D gene: TRBD2
clone size: NA

CDR3 DNA: TGCGCCAGCAGCGCCAGACAGGGAACCTACGAGCAGTACTTC
CDR3 protein: CASSARQGTYEQYF
J gene: TRBJ2-7
V gene: TRBV5-1
D gene: TRBD1
clone size: NA

CDR3 DNA: TGCAGCGTTGAACGGACTAGCGGGGGGCAAGAGACCCAGTACTTC
CDR3 protein: CSVERTSGGQETQYF
J gene: TRBJ2-5
V gene: TRBV29-1
D gene: TRBD2
clone size: NA

CDR3 DNA: TGTGCCAGCAGCGGCGCAGGGGTCCCTGGAAACACCATATATTTT
CDR3 protein: CASSGAGVPGNTIYF
J gene: TRBJ1-3
V gene: TRBV7-2
D gene: NA
clone size: NA

CDR3 DNA: TGTGCCAGCAGCGGGGGAGGGGACAGTCAGCCCCAGCATTTT
CDR3 protein: CASSGGGDSQPQHF
J gene: TRBJ1-5
V gene: TRBV9
D gene: TRBD1
clone size: NA

CDR3 DNA: TGTGCCATCAGTGAAATGGAAAACTATGGCTACACCTTC
CDR3 protein: CAISEMENYGYTF
J gene: TRBJ1-2
V gene: TRBV10-3
D gene: NA
clone size: NA

CDR3 DNA: TGCGCCAGCAGCTCGGGAGGGATCCAAGAGACCCAGTACTTC
CDR3 protein: CASSSGGIQETQYF
J gene: TRBJ2-5
V gene: TRBV5-1
D gene: TRBD2
clone size: NA

CDR3 DNA: TGTGCCATCAGTGAGTCCGGGACAACTAGCACAGATACGCAGTATTTT
CDR3 protein: CAISESGTTSTDTQYF
J gene: TRBJ2-3
V gene: TRBV10-3
D gene: NA
clone size: NA

CDR3 DNA: TGTGCCAGCAGCCGGACAGTCCAAGGGCCCCAGCATTTT
CDR3 protein: CASSRTVQGPQHF
J gene: TRBJ1-5
V gene: TRBV6-5
D gene: NA
clone size: NA

CDR3 DNA: TGTGCCAGCAGCTCAAATCCCAATGAGCAGTTCTTC
CDR3 protein: CASSSNPNEQFF
J gene: TRBJ2-1
V gene: TRBV7-9
D gene: NA
clone size: NA

CDR3 DNA: TGTGCCAGCAGCACGAATACAGGAAACTCTGGAAACACCATATATTTT
CDR3 protein: CASSTNTGNSGNTIYF
J gene: TRBJ1-3
V gene: TRBV9
D gene: NA
clone size: NA

CDR3 DNA: TGTGCCAGCAGTTACGGGGCTCTTGGCACTGAAGCTTTCTTT
CDR3 protein: CASSYGALGTEAFF
J gene: TRBJ1-1
V gene: TRBV6-6
D gene: NA
clone size: NA

CDR3 DNA: TGTGCCAGCAGTCAGGGACGCGAGCAGTACTTC
CDR3 protein: CASSQGREQYF
J gene: TRBJ2-7
V gene: TRBV6-5
D gene: NA
clone size: NA

CDR3 DNA: TGTGCCAGCAGTTCCGGACGGATCAATCAGCCCCAGCATTTT
CDR3 protein: CASSSGRINQPQHF
J gene: TRBJ1-5
V gene: TRBV27
D gene: NA
clone size: NA

CDR3 DNA: TGTGCCATCAGTGAGCGGGGGGTGCTCGGGACCCAGTACTTC
CDR3 protein: CAISERGVLGTQYF
J gene: TRBJ2-5
V gene: TRBV10-3
D gene: TRBD2
clone size: NA

CDR3 DNA: TGTGCCAGCTCACCACGAACCGGACAGGACTACGAGCAGTACTTC
CDR3 protein: CASSPRTGQDYEQYF
J gene: TRBJ2-7
V gene: TRBV18
D gene: TRBD1
clone size: NA

CDR3 DNA: TGTGCCTGGAGGACCCTAGCGGGAGGGCCCGAGCAGTACTTC
CDR3 protein: CAWRTLAGGPEQYF
J gene: TRBJ2-7
V gene: TRBV30
D gene: TRBD2
clone size: NA

CDR3 DNA: TGTGCCAGTAGTAAGGCAGGGGGCCAAAGCGGCAATCAGCCCCAGCATTTT
CDR3 protein: CASSKAGGQSGNQPQHF
J gene: TRBJ1-5
V gene: TRBV19
D gene: TRBD1
clone size: NA

CDR3 DNA: TGCAGCCCCTTCAGGACAGAGTATAGCAATCAGCCCCAGCATTTT
CDR3 protein: CSPFRTEYSNQPQHF
J gene: TRBJ1-5
V gene: TRBV29-1
D gene: NA
clone size: NA

CDR3 DNA: TGTGCCAGCGGCGAAGGGGGCTACACCTTC
CDR3 protein: CASGEGGYTF
J gene: TRBJ1-2
V gene: TRBV7-9
D gene: NA
clone size: NA

CDR3 DNA: TGTGCCAGCAGCGTAGGGACAGCCAATCAGCCCCAGCATTTT
CDR3 protein: CASSVGTANQPQHF
J gene: TRBJ1-5
V gene: TRBV9
D gene: NA
clone size: NA

CDR3 DNA: TGTGCCAGCAGCTTACCGCAGGGGGCTGGCTACACCTTC
CDR3 protein: CASSLPQGAGYTF
J gene: TRBJ1-2
V gene: TRBV7-9
D gene: TRBD1
clone size: NA

CDR3 DNA: TGCGCCAGCAGCCGCCGCTGGATTAACTCCTACAATGAGCAGTTCTTC
CDR3 protein: CASSRRWINSYNEQFF
J gene: TRBJ2-1
V gene: TRBV5-1
D gene: NA
clone size: NA